The TCR beta chain under discussion was sequenced for a study of Tregs in tolerant kidney transplant recipients. Study information: Sorting used antibodies to exclude donor cells.

Germline lookup yields CDR1 GTSNPN and CDR2 SVGIG (reference sequence). The CDR3 extends over 11 amino acids. Trimming shortened V by 2 bases and J by 2 bases, and 2 bases separated the two germline ends. Clones were sequenced by immunoSEQ multiplex PCR, and TCRdb holds only the in-frame ones, with some missing. The sample yields about 2,000 clones, around half seen once. Of note for this clone: As yet, its antigen is unknown.

The clonotype was recovered from a human donor in good health. What was sequenced was Tregs from blood cultured with allogeneic cells. The rearrangement links TRBV30 to TRBJ2-3; D unresolved. DNA of the CDR3: TGTGCCTGGAGTTACACAGATACGCAGTATTTT. It translates to CAWSYTDTQYF.